The subject of this entry is one T cell receptor (beta chain). The definition of stable Graves' hyperthyroidism was no ophthalmopathy progression within 18 months. Diagnostic assessment was based on clinical symptoms, serum thyroxine and TRAb, thyroid ultrasound and orbital computed tomography. The data derive from a study of T cells in Graves' hyperthyroidism and ophthalmopathy. CDR3 length: 15 amino acids. Trimming cost V 4 bases and J 4 bases, with 17 bases left between them. RNA transcripts provided the source from which TCR beta CDR3 regions were amplified. HTBI primers drove first-round RT-PCR of the TCR CDR3. Each CDR3 protein gets one entry after TCRdb re-called the multiplex PCR reads with MiXCR. In the table there are around 340,000 distinct CDR3 sequences, roughly 18% of which are singletons.

The TCR was taken from a woman in her forties or fifties with Graves' hyperthyroidism. Material: blood. V gene TRBV12-3 or TRBV12-4 combines with J gene TRBJ2-7; D may be TRBD1 or TRBD2 (5 bases each). The CDR3 nucleotides read TGTGCCAGCAGTTCCCGGGATCTCAAGGGGTACGAGCAGTACTTC. Amino acids: CASSSRDLKGYEQYF.